This T cell receptor beta chain came from a study of blood T cells in healthy people across ages. Primed by a sample-barcoded 5' primer and a J-beta primer mix, a second PCR proceeded for 7 to 11 cycles. One entry per CDR3 protein, called by TCRdb with MiXCR from the 5' RACE reads. The sample contains about 670,000 distinct CDR3 sequences, less than 45% of which appear only once. This clonotype was found once. The specimen was blood. The origin of this receptor is a man older than 75 in good health.

This CDR3 reads CSASGSSYNEQYF. DNA for the CDR3: TGCAGTGCTAGCGGGAGCTCCTACAATGAGCAGTACTTC. The rearrangement uses TRBV20-1 and TRBJ2-1; TRBD2 is a possible D gene (6 bases). The J call may be wrong; the DNA end is better matched by TRBJ2-7. Germline CDR1 reads DFQATT; CDR2 reads SNEGSKA (reference sequence). This CDR3 has 13 amino acids.